Only one count was recorded for the clone carrying this T cell receptor (beta chain). The data are from a study of blood T cell repertoires in COVID-19. Germline V lookup: CDR1 MNHEY, CDR2 SMNVEV (reference sequence). The CDR3 is 15 residues long. V was pared by 7 bases and J by 7 bases, with 23 bases between. Authors' processing steps: Amplification with reference gene primers provided the estimates of nucleated cell counts. The method was immunoSEQ multiplex PCR; TCRdb's version includes in-frame clones alone and lacks a portion of them. V and J calls and clone size are as listed in that table; D and trimming were resolved from the DNA. The data show around 310,000 clones, 90% seen once.

The receptor was isolated from a woman aged 40 to 55 with COVID-19, enrolled during active disease. The rearrangement uses TRBV27 and TRBJ2-7; maybe TRBD2 (7 bases). Sequenced sample: peripheral blood. The chain's CDR3 is CASNLRGGGSEEQYF. CDR3 in DNA: TGTGCCAGCAACCTCCGGGGAGGGGGGTCGGAGGAGCAGTACTTC.